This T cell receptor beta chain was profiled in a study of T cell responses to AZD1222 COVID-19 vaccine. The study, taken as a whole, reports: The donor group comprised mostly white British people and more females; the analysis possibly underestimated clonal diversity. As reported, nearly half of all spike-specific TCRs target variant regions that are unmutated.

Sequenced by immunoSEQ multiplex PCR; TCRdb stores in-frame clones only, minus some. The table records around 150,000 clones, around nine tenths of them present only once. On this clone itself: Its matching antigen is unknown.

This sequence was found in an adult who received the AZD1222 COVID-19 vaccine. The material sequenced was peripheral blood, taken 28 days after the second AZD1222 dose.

The CDR3 loop reads CASSLLSGTQYNEQFF. CDR3 DNA sequence: TGTGCCAGCTCACTACTCTCCGGGACGCAATACAATGAGCAGTTCTTC. V is TRBV18 and J is TRBJ2-1; D tentatively fits TRBD1 or TRBD2 (5 bases each). This CDR3 contains 16 residues. The germline V gene encodes CDR1 KGHSH and CDR2 LQKENI. Trimming took 4 bases from V and 4 from J, leaving 17 bases between them.